These 24 T cell receptor beta chains share one sample of origin, sequenced in a study of beta chain features in type 1 diabetes. cDNA synthesis used the whole RNA isolate, giving expressed TCRB sequences. Sequencing was performed with immunoSEQ multiplex PCR; in TCRdb, only in-frame clones are kept and a portion is missing. This table holds some 44,000 clones, approximately 56% found once. Sequenced: Tregs from blood. The receptors were sampled from a young woman in good health.

Only a few counts were recorded for this clone. The V gene is TRBV19, the J gene TRBJ2-1; 14 positions match TRBD2. Germline CDR1 reads LNHDA; CDR2 reads SQIVND (reference sequence). This CDR3 has 15 amino acids. The J segment lost 7 bases and the V segment lost 5 bases, leaving 4 bases of the junction unmatched. CDR3 in amino acids: CASSRLAGGLNEQFF. CDR3 coding DNA: TGTGCCAGTAGTCGACTAGCGGGAGGGCTGAATGAGCAGTTCTTC.

This clone has only a few counts. This chain links TRBV5-1 with TRBJ2-2; 8 bases map to TRBD1. J was trimmed by 1 base and V by 2 bases; bases with no gene match: 1. CDR3 length equals 15 residues. The germline V gene has CDR1 SGHRS and CDR2 YFSETQ. The DNA of the CDR3 is TGCGCCAGCAGCTTTGGACAGGGGAACACCGGGGAGCTGTTTTTT. Translated, it gives CASSFGQGNTGELFF.

This clone was observed a few times. V usage is TRBV7-8 and J usage is TRBJ2-2; 8 bases fit TRBD2. Germline lookup yields CDR1 SGHVS and CDR2 FQNEAQ. The CDR3 covers 16 residues. The V gene end was trimmed by 5 bases and the J gene end by 7 bases; junction bases not matched to a gene: 12. CDR3 coding DNA: TGTGCCAGCAGCCCCGGGGCCGGGGGACTAGGCGGGGAGCTGTTTTTT. Its translation: CASSPGAGGLGGELFF.

CDR3 protein: CSVEAGGRETQYF. The CDR3 coding sequence is TGCAGCGTTGAAGCGGGCGGGAGGGAGACCCAGTACTTC. This sequence joins TRBV29-1 and TRBJ2-5, with 8 bases matching TRBD2. CDR1 and CDR2 from the germline V gene are SQVTM and ANQGSEA. The CDR3 is made up of 13 amino acids. The J segment lost 5 bases and the V segment lost 1 base, leaving 3 bases of the junction unmatched.

The chain is built from TRBV18 and TRBJ2-2; 8 nucleotides agree with TRBD1. J was trimmed by 3 bases and V by 6 bases; bases with no gene match: 6. CDR1 is KGHSH, CDR2 LQKENI, per germline. The CDR3 is made up of 15 amino acids. The CDR3 here is CASSLGTGDTGELFF. The DNA of the CDR3 is TGTGCCAGCTCCCTTGGGACAGGAGACACCGGGGAGCTGTTTTTT.

The chain joins TRBV5-4 to TRBJ2-7; 10 bases line up with TRBD1. In germline, CDR1 is SGHNT, CDR2 YYREEE (reference sequence). J was trimmed by 0 bases and V by 2 bases; bases with no gene match: 2. CDR3 size: 15 residues. CDR3 amino acids: CASSFRTGGSYEQYF. In DNA, the CDR3 is TGTGCCAGCAGCTTCCGGACAGGGGGCTCCTACGAGCAGTACTTC.

This chain joins TRBV28 and TRBJ1-1, with a tentative D call TRBD1 (5 bases). V was pared by 3 bases and J by 1 base, with 12 bases between. The germline CDR1 and CDR2 sequences are MDHEN and SYDVKM. The CDR3 length is 15 residues. This chain's CDR3 is CASSFRGLQNTEAFF. As DNA, the CDR3 is TGTGCCAGCAGTTTCCGGGGACTTCAGAACACTGAAGCTTTCTTT.

This chain links TRBV5-1 with TRBJ2-2, with a possible D match to TRBD2 (6 bases). The germline V and J ends were trimmed by 2 bases and 14 bases, with 22 bases remaining between them. Looked up from germline, CDR1 is SGHRS and CDR2 is YFSETQ. The CDR3 is made up of 15 amino acids. The CDR3 protein is CASSFSSRTTPLLFF. CDR3 nucleotide sequence: TGCGCCAGCAGCTTTTCTTCCAGGACTACCCCATTACTGTTTTTT.

This chain connects TRBV7-8 to TRBJ2-3; 8 bases line up with TRBD1. Germline CDR1 is SGHVS and CDR2 is FQNEAQ. The CDR3 loop spans 15 amino acids. J was trimmed by 6 bases and V by 2 bases; bases with no gene match: 7. The CDR3 DNA reads as TGTGCCAGCAGCTTACGGGACAGGTCCGGGGATACGCAGTATTTT. Amino acid sequence: CASSLRDRSGDTQYF.

The gene calls are TRBV30 and TRBJ1-1; 8 bases align to TRBD1. The V gene's germline CDR1 is GTSNPN and CDR2 SVGIG (reference sequence). This CDR3 has 14 residues. Trimming at V came to 3 bases and at J to 0 bases, leaving 3 bases not matched to a gene. DNA of the CDR3: TGTGCCTGGAGCGACAGGGGAATGAACACTGAAGCTTTCTTT. Translating it yields CAWSDRGMNTEAFF.

Sample share makes this clone medium-sized. This sequence joins TRBV7-9 and TRBJ2-4, with D perhaps matching TRBD2 (6 bases). Trimming pared 1 base from V and 9 bases from J, leaving 16 bases between. There are 15 residues in the CDR3. Germline CDR1 reads SEHNR; CDR2 reads FQNEAQ (reference sequence). CDR3 loop: CASSLGWEVTGIQYF. Here the CDR3 DNA reads TGTGCCAGCAGCTTAGGGTGGGAGGTGACGGGCATTCAGTACTTC.

Worth noting for this clone: A junction boundary mismatches the germline segment, possibly from a read error. The CDR3 sequence is CASSLKGQGRHF. CDR3 bases: TGTGCCAGCAGCCTAAAGGGCCAGGGGAGACATTTT. V gene TRBV7-2 combines with J gene TRBJ2-3, with D possibly being TRBD1 (6 bases). The germline V gene encodes CDR1 SGHTA and CDR2 FQGNSA. The CDR3 spans 12 residues.

The genes are TRBV5-6 and TRBJ2-5, with 9 bases matching TRBD1. Trimming at V came to 5 bases and at J to 2 bases, leaving 10 bases not matched to a gene. Germline values: CDR1 SGHDT, CDR2 YYEEEE. The CDR3 length is 16 residues. CDR3: CASSSAGTGMQETQYF. The CDR3 coding sequence is TGTGCCAGCAGTTCGGCCGGGACAGGGATGCAAGAGACCCAGTACTTC.

This clone was seen a handful of times. The rearrangement links TRBV9 to TRBJ2-3; a possible D gene is TRBD2 (6 bases). CDR3 length: 16 amino acids. The V gene's germline CDR1 is SGDLS and CDR2 YYNGEE. The V gene lost 0 bases and the J gene lost 6 bases, with 17 bases spanning the gap. CDR3 DNA: TGTGCCAGCAGCGTAGCGAAGCGGGCGCAGGCGGATACGCAGTATTTT. This translates into CASSVAKRAQADTQYF.

The rearrangement joins TRBV2 to TRBJ2-1, with TRBD2 matching 9 bases. This CDR3 spans 15 amino acids. Germline values: CDR1 SNHLY, CDR2 FYNNEI. V was clipped by 1 base and J by 9 bases; unmatched bases: 7. The CDR3 loop is CASSEEAGGRSEQFF. Written as DNA, the CDR3 is TGTGCCAGCAGTGAAGAGGCGGGAGGGCGATCTGAGCAGTTCTTC. Full variable domain (missing parts from reference TRBV2 and TRBJ2-1): EPEVTQTPSHQVTQMGQEVILRCVPISNHLYFYWYRQILGQKVEFLVSFYNNEISEKSEIFDDQFSVERPDGSNFTLKIRSTKLEDSAMYFCASSEEAGGRSEQFFGPGTRLTVL.

The chain links TRBV6-6 to TRBJ1-1, with 8 bases fitting TRBD1. This CDR3 is 15 amino acids long. V trimming: 7 bases; J trimming: 7 bases; junction bases outside the gene matches: 14. Germline V gene data show CDR1 as MNHNY and CDR2 as SVGAGI (reference sequence). In DNA form, the CDR3 reads TGTGCCAGCACCACCGGACCCAGGGGGCGGGATGAAGCTTTCTTT. Protein: CASTTGPRGRDEAFF.

The sample holds a few counts of this clone. The chain employs TRBV6-1 and TRBJ2-2; 16 bases are shared with TRBD2. In germline, CDR1 is MNHNS, CDR2 SASEGT. The CDR3 sequence is 19 residues long. V trimming: 2 bases; J trimming: 4 bases; junction bases outside the gene matches: 7. This chain's CDR3 is CASSERGLAGGLVTGELFF. CDR3 in DNA: TGTGCCAGCAGTGAAAGGGGACTAGCGGGAGGGTTGGTCACCGGGGAGCTGTTTTTT.

V and J are TRBV7-9 and TRBJ2-1; D is possibly TRBD1 (6 bases). This CDR3 comprises 16 residues. The germline gives CDR1 SEHNR, CDR2 FQNEAQ (reference sequence). Trimming stripped 4 bases from V and 1 base from J, with 14 bases between. The CDR3 bases are TGTGCCAGCAGCTCCAGGACAGTACTATCCTACAATGAGCAGTTCTTC. It codes for CASSSRTVLSYNEQFF.

The J gene is TRBJ2-7, the V gene TRBV28, with a weak D call TRBD2 (6 bases). The V gene lost 3 bases and the J gene lost 2 bases, with 11 bases spanning the gap. The CDR3 has 14 residues. Germline CDR1 MDHEN, CDR2 SYDVKM. The CDR3 sequence: CASSLGGRTYEQYF. The CDR3 bases are TGTGCCAGCAGTTTGGGTGGGAGGACCTACGAGCAGTACTTC.

The chain has TRBV29-1 and TRBJ2-7, with D possibly being TRBD2 (6 bases). The CDR3 is made up of 15 amino acids. V was clipped by 4 bases and J by 1 base, with 17 bases between them. Per germline, CDR1 SQVTM and CDR2 ANQGSEA. The DNA for the CDR3 is TGCAGCGTTGTGGGAGGAACAGGACTTTCCTACGAGCAGTACTTC. It specifies CSVVGGTGLSYEQYF.

The chain employs TRBV19 and TRBJ2-2, with 8 bases lining up with TRBD1. With V trimmed by 7 bases and J by 4 bases, 5 bases remained unmatched. Per germline, CDR1 LNHDA and CDR2 SQIVND (reference sequence). The CDR3 sequence is 14 residues long. The CDR3 DNA sequence: TGTGCCAGTAAAGGACAGGGAACCACCGGGGAGCTGTTTTTT. This gives the protein CASKGQGTTGELFF.

This chain uses TRBV6-1 with TRBJ1-1; tentative D call: TRBD1 (6 bases). The CDR3 length is 15 residues. Trimming left V 5 bases short and J 0 bases short, with 13 bases between. Germline CDR1 is MNHNS and CDR2 is SASEGT. In DNA form, the CDR3 reads TGTGCCAGCAGTCGCGGACAGACTATGAACACTGAAGCTTTCTTT. Translating gives CASSRGQTMNTEAFF.

The V gene is TRBV7-6, the J gene TRBJ2-2; possibly TRBD2 for D (5 bases). Trimming stripped 2 bases from V and 5 bases from J, with 12 bases between. The CDR3 contains 15 residues. CDR1 and CDR2 (germline): SGHVS, FNYEAQ. The CDR3 DNA follows: TGTGCCAGCAGCTTAATGAGGGAGTGGACCGGGGAGCTGTTTTTT. It encodes CASSLMREWTGELFF.

The V gene is TRBV18, the J gene TRBJ1-4; the D is unclear. CDR3 length: 16 residues. The V gene's germline CDR1 is KGHSH and CDR2 LQKENI. Trimming shortened V by 1 base and J by 7 bases, and 16 bases separated the two germline ends. This CDR3 reads CASSPQNRGAGEKLFF. In DNA, the CDR3 is TGTGCCAGCTCACCACAAAACAGAGGAGCGGGTGAAAAACTGTTTTTT.